Listed below are T cell receptor beta chains from one sample, sequenced in a study of blood T cell repertoires in COVID-19. Using immunoSEQ multiplex PCR, the repertoire was profiled, and TCRdb retains in-frame clones only, with some absent. Found here are roughly 200,000 clones, 87% of them singletons; the top ten hold roughly 7.2%. Sequenced input: PBMCs or T cells enriched from blood (not recorded which). These TCRs come from a man aged 30-40 years in a cohort exposed to, infected with or recovered from COVID-19 (not recorded which). Both conserved end residues are part of each CDR3. D genes are given only for firm matches. Where a row states a size, it is once, few, many or the class of an expanded clone; other rows omit it.

clone size | J gene | D gene | V gene | CDR3 protein | CDR3 DNA
many | TRBJ1-1 | . | TRBV28 | CASSLGFGRDVFF | TGTGCCAGCAGTTTAGGTTTCGGGCGGGATGTTTTCTTT
. | TRBJ2-3 | TRBD2 | TRBV5-6 | CASSIAGTSGRDTQYF | TGTGCCAGCAGCATAGCCGGGACTAGCGGGAGAGATACGCAGTATTTT
. | TRBJ2-6 | TRBD1 | TRBV24-1 | CATSATTGTGGSGANVLTF | TGTGCCACCAGTGCCACAACCGGGACAGGGGGCTCTGGGGCCAACGTCCTGACTTTC
. | TRBJ1-2 | TRBD1 | TRBV6-5 | CASTTEIGQGHGYTF | TGTGCCAGCACAACCGAAATAGGACAGGGACATGGCTACACCTTC
once | TRBJ2-7 | TRBD2 | TRBV9 | CASSVGTSGTYEQYF | TGTGCCAGCAGCGTCGGAACTAGCGGTACCTACGAGCAGTACTTC
once | TRBJ2-1 | . | TRBV5-1 | CASSPGVTSSYNEQFF | TGCGCCAGCAGCCCCGGGGTAACCAGCTCCTACAATGAGCAGTTCTTC
. | TRBJ2-1 | . | TRBV6-5 | CASSYGAHEQFF | TGTGCCAGCAGTTACGGGGCGCACGAGCAGTTCTTC
once | TRBJ1-2 | . | TRBV5-4 | CASSLPAGYGYTF | TGTGCCAGCAGCCTACCGGCAGGGTATGGCTACACCTTC
few | TRBJ2-2 | TRBD1 | TRBV5-6 | CASSLGDRGHTGELFF | TGTGCCAGCAGCTTGGGGGACAGGGGGCACACCGGGGAGCTGTTTTTT
. | TRBJ2-5 | TRBD1 | TRBV6-5 | CASTLGTGNLETQYF | TGTGCCAGCACCCTAGGGACAGGGAACTTAGAGACCCAGTACTTC
. | TRBJ2-1 | TRBD2 | TRBV12-5 | CATSLTSGSNGEQFF | TGTGCTACTTCCTTGACTAGCGGGAGTAATGGTGAGCAGTTCTTC
. | TRBJ2-5 | TRBD2 | TRBV3-1/TRBV3-2 | CASSQVLGLAGGGETQYF | TGTGCCAGCAGCCAAGTTTTAGGCCTAGCGGGAGGGGGCGAGACCCAGTACTTC
. | TRBJ2-1 | TRBD2 | TRBV3-1/TRBV3-2 | CASSQALRLAGGSSYNEQFF | TGTGCCAGCAGCCAAGCTCTACGACTAGCGGGAGGGAGCTCCTACAATGAGCAGTTCTTC
. | TRBJ2-6 | . | TRBV7-8 | CASSLVGAAGANVLTF | TGTGCCAGCAGCTTAGTGGGGGCGGCTGGGGCCAACGTCCTGACTTTC
. | TRBJ2-6 | TRBD1 | TRBV19 | CASDRQGAAGANVLTF | TGTGCCAGTGATCGACAGGGGGCGGCGGGGGCCAACGTCCTGACTTTC
. | TRBJ2-5 | TRBD1 | TRBV11-2 | CASSYEVGQGNETQYF | TGTGCCAGCAGCTATGAGGTGGGACAGGGAAACGAGACCCAGTACTTC
. | TRBJ1-1 | . | TRBV9 | CASSVVGDTEAFF | TGTGCCAGCAGCGTAGTGGGAGACACTGAAGCTTTCTTT
. | TRBJ1-3 | . | TRBV20-1 | CSAVGNTIYF | TGCAGTGCCGTTGGAAACACCATATATTTT
. | TRBJ1-1 | . | TRBV11-1 | CASSYRGGLGNTEAFF | TGTGCCAGCAGCTATAGGGGGGGCCTAGGGAACACTGAAGCTTTCTTT
. | TRBJ2-7 | . | TRBV15 | CATSINPGLSYEQYF | TGTGCCACCAGCATAAACCCGGGACTGAGCTACGAGCAGTACTTC
. | TRBJ1-5 | . | TRBV19 | CASKITQENQPQHF | TGTGCCAGTAAGATTACACAGGAGAATCAGCCCCAGCATTTT
. | TRBJ1-3 | . | TRBV27 | CASARGGGNTIYF | TGTGCCAGTGCAAGGGGTGGAGGAAACACCATATATTTT
. | TRBJ1-1 | TRBD1 | TRBV5-1 | CASSEGTANTEAFF | TGCGCCAGCAGCGAAGGGACAGCAAACACTGAAGCTTTCTTT
. | TRBJ1-4 | . | TRBV3-1/TRBV3-2 | CASSLSTDEKLFF | TGTGCCAGCAGCCTTTCCACGGATGAAAAACTGTTTTTT
. | TRBJ2-2 | TRBD1 | TRBV25-1 | CASRGDRAAGELFF | TGTGCCAGCAGGGGGGACAGGGCGGCCGGGGAGCTGTTTTTT
. | TRBJ1-1 | . | TRBV29-1 | CSARENTEAFF | TGCAGCGCCCGGGAGAACACTGAAGCTTTCTTT
. | TRBJ2-7 | . | TRBV7-2 | CASSLGSGRSYEQYF | TGTGCCAGCAGCTTAGGTTCAGGGCGCTCCTACGAGCAGTACTTC
. | TRBJ1-2 | . | TRBV19 | CASSIGGGANYGYTF | TGTGCCAGTAGTATTGGCGGGGGCGCTAACTATGGCTACACCTTC
. | TRBJ1-4 | . | TRBV5-6 | CASSLERGSGKLFF | TGTGCCAGCAGCCTTGAAAGGGGTTCAGGAAAACTGTTTTTT
. | TRBJ2-5 | TRBD1 | TRBV19 | CASSKGQGGREETQYF | TGTGCCAGTAGCAAGGGACAGGGGGGACGTGAAGAGACCCAGTACTTC
. | TRBJ1-6 | . | TRBV11-2 | CARSLQGPSSYNSPLHF | TGTGCCAGGTCCCTTCAGGGGCCCAGCTCCTATAATTCACCCCTCCACTTT
. | TRBJ2-1 | . | TRBV7-9 | CASSLRGQPDNEQFF | TGTGCCAGCAGCTTACGGGGTCAGCCCGACAATGAGCAGTTCTTC
. | TRBJ2-7 | . | TRBV5-1 | CASSPWVPYFSTYEQYF | TGCGCCAGCAGCCCTTGGGTGCCTTATTTTAGCACCTACGAGCAGTACTTC
. | TRBJ1-5 | . | TRBV21-1 | CASSKIGTPNSNQPQHF | TGTGCCAGCAGCAAAATAGGGACACCAAATAGCAATCAGCCCCAGCATTTT
. | TRBJ2-3 | . | TRBV5-1 | CASSSGQSSTDTQYF | TGCGCCAGCAGCTCGGGACAAAGCAGCACAGATACGCAGTATTTT
. | TRBJ1-4 | . | TRBV5-6 | CASSPTVPATNEKLFF | TGTGCCAGCAGCCCGACAGTACCTGCAACTAATGAAAAACTGTTTTTT
. | TRBJ2-1 | . | TRBV20-1 | CSATSFNEQFF | TGCAGTGCTACCTCCTTCAATGAGCAGTTCTTC
. | TRBJ2-3 | . | TRBV21-1 | CASSRNGTSGRGADTQYF | TGTGCCAGCAGCCGAAATGGCACTAGCGGGAGAGGGGCAGATACGCAGTATTTT
. | TRBJ1-1 | . | TRBV28 | CASSPNTEAFF | TGTGCCAGCAGCCCTAACACTGAAGCTTTCTTT
. | TRBJ2-7 | . | TRBV5-6 | CASSLDGTYTEQYF | TGTGCCAGCAGCTTGGACGGGACATACACCGAGCAGTACTTC
. | TRBJ2-1 | . | TRBV23-1 | CASSQSANEQFF | TGCGCCAGCAGTCAATCGGCCAATGAGCAGTTCTTC
. | TRBJ2-2 | . | TRBV11-3 | CASSLSLTGELFF | TGTGCCAGCAGCTTATCCCTTACCGGGGAGCTGTTTTTT
. | TRBJ2-7 | TRBD2 | TRBV3-1/TRBV3-2 | CASSLGRGSGKYEQYF | TGTGCCAGCAGCCTAGGCCGGGGTAGCGGGAAGTACGAGCAGTACTTC
once | TRBJ2-2 | TRBD1 | TRBV9 | CASSVTTGMNTGELFF | TGTGCCAGCAGCGTGACGACAGGGATGAACACCGGGGAGCTGTTTTTT
. | TRBJ1-2 | . | TRBV12-3/TRBV12-4 | CASRAQDYYGYTF | TGTGCCAGCAGGGCTCAGGACTACTATGGCTACACCTTC